This T cell receptor (beta chain) was found in a study of T-cell memory formation after mild COVID-19. Across the whole study: TCR clusters were mostly confined to one donor each.

This clonotype has only a few counts. TCRdb recomputed calls from the 5' RACE reads with MiXCR, one row per CDR3 protein. The table shows 150,000 to 200,000 distinct CDR3 sequences, with 13% to 15% occurring only once. The receptor was derived from an adult woman who had mild COVID-19 (a few samples of this study predate the infection). Cell type and time point are not known. Sequenced sample: PBMCs or a T cell subset sorted from them (not recorded which).

The CDR3 here is CSATTGEDTGELFF. The CDR3 DNA is TGCAGTGCCACGACAGGGGAAGACACCGGGGAGCTGTTTTTT. The chain couples TRBV20-1 to TRBJ2-2; TRBD1 matches at 8 bases. The V segment lost 6 bases and the J segment 3 bases; nucleotides outside the gene matches: 6. From germline, CDR1 is DFQATT and CDR2 SNEGSKA (reference sequence). This CDR3 contains 14 residues.